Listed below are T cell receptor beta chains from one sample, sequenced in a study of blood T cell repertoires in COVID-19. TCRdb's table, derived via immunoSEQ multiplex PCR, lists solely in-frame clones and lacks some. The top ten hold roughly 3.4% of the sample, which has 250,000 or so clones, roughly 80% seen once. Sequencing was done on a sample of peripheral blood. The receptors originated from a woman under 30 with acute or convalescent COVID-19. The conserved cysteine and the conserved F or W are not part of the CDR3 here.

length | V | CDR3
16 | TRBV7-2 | ASSPRPRGGHGNEKLF
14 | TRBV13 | ASSLTVAGPNGELF
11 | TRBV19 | ALADSNTGELF
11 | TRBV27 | ASSPQTGYGYT
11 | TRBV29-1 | SVDGVGDNEQF
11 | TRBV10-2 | ASSPGTRSEQY
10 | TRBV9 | ASSAGEDTQY
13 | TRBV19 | ASSIGKQGRTEAF
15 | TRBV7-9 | ASSHGSLQTGPREQY
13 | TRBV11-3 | ASSLEASSYNEQF
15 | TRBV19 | ASSIWMGAASGNTIY
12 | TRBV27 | ASSLTLTGDEQY
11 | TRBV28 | ASSLDTPYEQY
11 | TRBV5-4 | ASSATRQGEAF
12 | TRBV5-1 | ASSLAPGLPQQF
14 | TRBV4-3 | ASSPRGQGNNSPLH
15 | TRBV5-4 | ASSLTGTGTYNSPLH
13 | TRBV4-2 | ASSQGGHPTDTQY
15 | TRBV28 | ASSFENPTGSNQPQH
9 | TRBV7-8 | ASSPRYEQY
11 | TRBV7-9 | ASSLTANTEAF
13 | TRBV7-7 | ASSRGTSGYYEQY
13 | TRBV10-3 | AISAATSGSYEQY
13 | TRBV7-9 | ASSSKGVGKGGYT
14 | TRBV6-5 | ASSYGWAGGGETQY
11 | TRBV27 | ASSKGQAWGYT
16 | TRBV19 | ASGRTSGSKGNTGELF